What follows is one TCR beta chain and its context. This specimen comes from a study of blood T cell repertoires in COVID-19. Study information: There were acute and convalescent COVID-19 samples, and they came from the United States, Italy and Spain. From T cells, B-cell-depleted T cells, or PBMCs came the material, which was cDNA or gDNA.

Germline CDR1 and CDR2: LNHDA and SQIVND (reference sequence). The ends were cut back, 8 bases at V and 3 bases at J, with 14 bases in the middle. This CDR3 has 14 amino acids. In the source study's methods: The authors estimated nucleated cell counts from reference gene primer amplification. Generated by immunoSEQ multiplex PCR, the TCRdb table keeps only in-frame clones and is missing some. V and J calls and clone size follow that table, whereas D and trimming were derived from the DNA. Here the sample spans 230,000 or so clones, roughly 82% being singletons. The receptor was isolated from a woman aged 40 to 49 who had recovered from COVID-19. This chain connects TRBV19 to TRBJ1-5; perhaps TRBD1 as D (6 bases). Sequenced: peripheral blood. In DNA form, the CDR3 reads TGTGCCAGTCGCAGGGGTCTAAACAATCAGCCCCAGCATTTT. This translates into CASRRGLNNQPQHF. The variable domain in full, completed from reference TRBV19 and TRBJ1-5, reads DGGITQSPKYLFRKEGQNVTLSCEQNLNHDAMYWYRQDPGQGLRLIYYSQIVNDFQKGDIAEGYSVSREKKESFPLTVTSAQKNPTAFYLCASRRGLNNQPQHFGDGTRLSIL.